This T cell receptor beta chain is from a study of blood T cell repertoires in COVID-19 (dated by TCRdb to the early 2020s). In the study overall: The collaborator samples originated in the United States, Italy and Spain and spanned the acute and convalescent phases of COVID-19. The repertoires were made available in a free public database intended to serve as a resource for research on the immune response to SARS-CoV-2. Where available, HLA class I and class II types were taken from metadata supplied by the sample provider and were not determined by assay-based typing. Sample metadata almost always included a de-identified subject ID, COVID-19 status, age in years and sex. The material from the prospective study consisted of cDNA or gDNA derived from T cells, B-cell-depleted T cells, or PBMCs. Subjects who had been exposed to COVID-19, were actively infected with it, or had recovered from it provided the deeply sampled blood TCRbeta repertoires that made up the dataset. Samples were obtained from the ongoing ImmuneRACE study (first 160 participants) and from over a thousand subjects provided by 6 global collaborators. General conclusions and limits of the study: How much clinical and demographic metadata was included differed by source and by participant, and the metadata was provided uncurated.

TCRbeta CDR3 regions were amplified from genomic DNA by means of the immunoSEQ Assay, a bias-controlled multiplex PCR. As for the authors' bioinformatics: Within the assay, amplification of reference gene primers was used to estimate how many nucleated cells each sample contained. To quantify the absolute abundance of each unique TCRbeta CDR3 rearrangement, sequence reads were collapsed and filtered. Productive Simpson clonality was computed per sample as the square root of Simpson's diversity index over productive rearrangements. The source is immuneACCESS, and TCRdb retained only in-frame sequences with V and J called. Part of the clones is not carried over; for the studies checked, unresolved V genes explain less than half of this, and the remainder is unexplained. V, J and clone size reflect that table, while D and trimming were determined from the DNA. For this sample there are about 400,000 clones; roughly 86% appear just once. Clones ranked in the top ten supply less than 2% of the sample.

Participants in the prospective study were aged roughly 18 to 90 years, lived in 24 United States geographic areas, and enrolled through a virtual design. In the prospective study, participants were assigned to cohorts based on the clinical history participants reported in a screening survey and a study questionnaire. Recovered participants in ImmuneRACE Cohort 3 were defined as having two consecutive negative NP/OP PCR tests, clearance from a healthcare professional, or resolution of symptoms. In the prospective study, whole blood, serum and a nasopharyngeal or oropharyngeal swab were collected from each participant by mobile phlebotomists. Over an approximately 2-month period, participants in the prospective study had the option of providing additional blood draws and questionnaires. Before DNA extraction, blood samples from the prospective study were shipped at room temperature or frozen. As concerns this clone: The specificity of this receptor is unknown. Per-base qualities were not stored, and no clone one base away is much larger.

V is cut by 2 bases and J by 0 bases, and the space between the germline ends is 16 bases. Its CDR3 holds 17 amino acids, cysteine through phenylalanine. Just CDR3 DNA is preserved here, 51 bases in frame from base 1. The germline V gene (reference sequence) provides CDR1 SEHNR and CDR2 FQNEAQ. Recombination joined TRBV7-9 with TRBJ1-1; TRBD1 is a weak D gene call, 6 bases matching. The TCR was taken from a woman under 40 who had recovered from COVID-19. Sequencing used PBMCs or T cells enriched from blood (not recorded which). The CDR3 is CASSLTGTGPMNTEAFF. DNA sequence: TGTGCCAGCAGCTTAACAGGGACGGGACCCATGAACACTGAAGCTTTCTTT. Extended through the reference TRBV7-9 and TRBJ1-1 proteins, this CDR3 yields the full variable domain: DTGVSQNPRHKITKRGQNVTFRCDPISEHNRLYWYRQTLGQGPEFLTYFQNEAQLEKSRLLSDRFSAERPKGSFSTLEIQRTEQGDSAMYLCASSLTGTGPMNTEAFFGQGTRLTVV.